This T cell receptor beta chain is from a study of T-cell memory formation after mild COVID-19. General study findings and limits: Contracting clones, day 15 to 85, had balanced CD4/CD8, and later expanders favored CD4+.

Each CDR3 protein gets one entry after TCRdb re-called the 5' RACE reads with MiXCR. The profile covers around 410,000 distinct CDR3 sequences, with more than 20% appearing a single time and 13% taken by the ten largest. Germline V gene data show CDR1 as MGHDK and CDR2 as SYGVNS. The V and J ends lost 3 bases and 7 bases, in that order; junction bases with no gene match: 8. The CDR3 consists of 15 residues. This clonotype has just a few counts. Its antigen is unidentified. The specimen was PBMCs or a T cell subset sorted from them (not recorded which). The origin of this receptor is an adult woman who had mild COVID-19 (a few samples of this study predate the infection). Cell type and time point are not known. The chain uses TRBV25-1 and TRBJ1-5; TRBD1 matches at 8 bases. In nucleotides, the CDR3 is TGTGCCAGCAGTGACTCCGGACAGGGTGGACAGCCCCAGCATTTT. Its translation is CASSDSGQGGQPQHF.